A selection of T cell receptor beta chains follows, all from one sample in a study of CD8 T cells in Susac syndrome. TCRdb reanalysed the immunoSEQ multiplex PCR reads using MiXCR and keeps one entry per CDR3 protein. This table holds roughly 250,000 distinct CDR3 sequences, roughly 95% found once. Sequencing used CD4+ T cells from PBMCs. Source of these receptors: a human donor with Susac syndrome. The CDR3 runs from the conserved cysteine through the conserved F or W. D genes are given only for firm matches. Not all rows give a size; the values are once, few, many and, for expanded clones, a class.

v_gene	j_gene	d_gene	abundance	CDR3aa	CDR3nt
TRBV7-3	TRBJ2-7	.	.	CASSNHLQRSDEQYF	TGTGCCAGCAGCAATCATCTACAGCGGTCCGACGAGCAGTACTTC
TRBV15	TRBJ1-5	.	.	CATSRDQGGGSNQPQHF	TGTGCCACCAGCAGAGATCAAGGGGGGGGAAGCAATCAGCCCCAGCATTTT
TRBV5-6	TRBJ1-4	.	once	CASSVQRGEKLFF	TGTGCCAGCAGCGTTCAGAGGGGAGAAAAACTGTTTTTT
TRBV24-1	TRBJ1-2	.	.	CATGGTMVSYGYTF	TGTGCCACTGGAGGGACAATGGTGAGCTATGGCTACACCTTC
TRBV24-1	TRBJ1-2	TRBD1	.	CATSDDPGQGAVSYTF	TGTGCCACCAGTGACGATCCGGGACAGGGGGCGGTCAGCTACACCTTC
TRBV7-7	TRBJ2-1	TRBD2	.	CASSLSSGRDEQFF	TGTGCTAGCAGCTTATCTAGCGGGAGGGATGAGCAGTTCTTC
TRBV4-1	TRBJ1-2	.	.	CASSQGGQAYGGYTF	TGCGCCAGCAGCCAAGGGGGCCAGGCTTACGGGGGCTACACCTTC
TRBV28	TRBJ1-1	.	.	CASSSGGLNTEAFF	TGTGCCAGCAGTTCCGGGGGTTTGAACACTGAAGCTTTCTTT
TRBV27	TRBJ2-1	.	.	CASSPPGTPIVHEQFF	TGTGCCAGCAGTCCCCCCGGGACTCCGATCGTCCATGAGCAGTTCTTC
TRBV18	TRBJ2-5	.	.	CASSPRAGTGETQYF	TGTGCCAGCTCACCACGGGCAGGGACCGGAGAGACCCAGTACTTC
TRBV29-1	TRBJ2-5	.	.	CSPGTGETQYF	TGCAGCCCCGGGACTGGCGAGACCCAGTACTTC
TRBV6-2/TRBV6-3	TRBJ1-5	.	once	CASSRTRHGNQPQHF	TGTGCCAGCAGCCGGACAAGACATGGCAATCAGCCCCAGCATTTT
TRBV18	TRBJ1-2	.	once	CASSPQQILNYGYTF	TGTGCCAGCTCACCACAACAGATACTAAACTATGGCTACACCTTC
TRBV20-1	TRBJ2-3	.	.	CSASASEGTDTQYF	TGCAGTGCTAGTGCCAGCGAGGGCACAGATACGCAGTATTTT
TRBV4-2	TRBJ2-1	.	.	CASSHNKRGRGNEQFF	TGTGCCAGCAGCCACAACAAAAGGGGACGAGGCAATGAGCAGTTCTTC
TRBV7-6	TRBJ2-2	TRBD2	once	CASSGDYSTGELFF	TGTGCCAGCAGCGGGGACTACTCTACCGGGGAGCTGTTTTTT
TRBV20-1	TRBJ2-3	TRBD2	few	CSAHRAGAGTDTQYF	TGCAGTGCCCATCGGGCGGGAGCAGGTACCGATACGCAGTATTTT
TRBV4-1	TRBJ2-7	TRBD1	few	CASSLPGQGAYEQYF	TGCGCCAGCAGCTTGCCGGGACAGGGGGCGTACGAGCAGTACTTC
TRBV27	TRBJ2-1	TRBD2	.	CASSSPGGRAGEQFF	TGTGCCAGCAGTTCCCCGGGCGGGAGGGCGGGAGAGCAGTTCTTC
TRBV4-1	TRBJ2-1	TRBD2	.	CASSPGLAGPGYNEQFF	TGCGCCAGCAGCCCGGGACTAGCGGGACCCGGCTACAATGAGCAGTTCTTC
TRBV30	TRBJ2-7	TRBD2	.	CAWKLAGGREQYF	TGTGCCTGGAAGCTAGCGGGAGGGCGCGAGCAGTACTTC
TRBV19	TRBJ2-3	.	once	CATQDRFPKTDTQYF	TGTGCCACCCAAGACCGATTTCCAAAAACAGATACGCAGTATTTT
TRBV12-3/TRBV12-4	TRBJ1-5	.	.	CASSKQGSNQPQHF	TGTGCCAGCAGTAAACAGGGATCCAATCAGCCCCAGCATTTT
TRBV20-1	TRBJ2-5	.	.	CSARAREGVLETQYF	TGCAGTGCTAGAGCACGAGAGGGAGTGCTAGAGACCCAGTACTTC
TRBV19	TRBJ2-5	.	.	CASNVGTQYF	TGTGCCAGTAACGTCGGGACCCAGTACTTC
TRBV9	TRBJ2-2	.	.	CASSPWRTSTGELFF	TGTGCCAGCAGCCCCTGGAGGACCTCTACCGGGGAGCTGTTTTTT
TRBV9	TRBJ1-1	.	.	CASSVVPETEAFF	TGTGCCAGCAGCGTAGTCCCCGAAACTGAAGCTTTCTTT
TRBV7-9	TRBJ2-2	.	.	CASSLAATGELFF	TGTGCCAGCAGCTTAGCGGCGACCGGGGAGCTGTTTTTT
TRBV28	TRBJ1-1	.	.	CASSPPTGPSEAFF	TGTGCCAGCAGCCCCCCCACAGGGCCCTCTGAAGCTTTCTTT
TRBV6-5	TRBJ2-5	TRBD1	.	CASRKTGGVVETQYF	TGTGCCAGCAGAAAGACAGGGGGTGTTGTAGAGACCCAGTACTTC
TRBV7-9	TRBJ2-1	TRBD2	.	CASRLAGADNEQFF	TGTGCCAGCAGACTAGCGGGAGCGGACAATGAGCAGTTCTTC
TRBV20-1	TRBJ1-4	TRBD1	once	CSARDPRGGYNEKLFF	TGCAGTGCTAGAGACCCCAGGGGGGGGTATAATGAAAAACTGTTTTTT
TRBV6-4	TRBJ2-1	TRBD2	.	CASSDSASGSPYNEQFF	TGTGCCAGCAGTGACTCGGCTAGCGGGTCCCCCTACAATGAGCAGTTCTTC
TRBV12-3/TRBV12-4	TRBJ2-1	.	.	CASSLVHAGQFF	TGTGCCAGCAGTTTAGTTCACGCGGGGCAGTTCTTC
TRBV11-2	TRBJ2-3	TRBD2	.	CASSLSGISTDTQYF	TGTGCCAGCAGCTTGAGCGGGATTAGCACAGATACGCAGTATTTT
TRBV29-1	TRBJ1-1	.	.	CSVGRTAEAFF	TGCAGCGTTGGGCGGACAGCTGAAGCTTTCTTT
TRBV5-4	TRBJ2-1	TRBD2	.	CASSGSGSGYNEQFF	TGTGCCAGCAGCGGTAGCGGGAGCGGGTACAATGAGCAGTTCTTC
TRBV11-3	TRBJ2-1	TRBD2	.	CASSLVFAGGPLYEQFF	TGTGCCAGCAGCTTAGTATTCGCGGGAGGGCCTTTATATGAGCAGTTCTTC
TRBV7-3	TRBJ1-1	TRBD1	.	CASSPRRAAQGTEAFF	TGTGCCAGCAGCCCCCGCCGCGCAGCACAGGGGACTGAAGCTTTCTTT
TRBV20-1	TRBJ1-3	TRBD1	once	CSAAGGESGNTIYF	TGCAGTGCAGCAGGGGGCGAGTCTGGAAACACCATATATTTT
TRBV25-1	TRBJ1-2	TRBD1	.	CASTQGGSRGYTF	TGTGCCAGCACTCAGGGAGGGAGCAGGGGGTACACCTTC
TRBV6-5	TRBJ2-7	TRBD1	few	CASSYHRGYEQYF	TGTGCCAGCAGTTATCACAGGGGTTACGAGCAGTACTTC
TRBV5-1	TRBJ2-7	.	.	CASSLSRRAYEQYF	TGCGCCAGCAGCTTGTCGAGGCGGGCTTACGAGCAGTACTTC
TRBV18	TRBJ2-3	TRBD2	.	CASSPVSGSDTQYF	TGTGCCAGCTCACCGGTTAGCGGGAGCGATACGCAGTATTTT
TRBV20-1	TRBJ1-2	.	once	CSATFNYGYTF	TGCAGTGCTACTTTTAACTATGGCTACACCTTC
TRBV5-5	TRBJ1-3	.	.	CASSPSGSSGNTIYF	TGTGCCAGCAGCCCATCAGGGAGCTCTGGAAACACCATATATTTT
TRBV7-9	TRBJ2-3	.	.	CASSRTSDTQYF	TGTGCCAGCAGCCGGACATCAGATACGCAGTATTTT
TRBV29-1	TRBJ2-5	TRBD2	.	CSAGGDQETQYF	TGCAGCGCTGGGGGGGACCAAGAGACCCAGTACTTC
TRBV5-6	TRBJ2-1	.	.	CASSFLSGVGSVHHSYNEQFF	TGTGCCAGCAGCTTCCTGTCTGGGGTCGGGAGCGTACACCACTCCTACAATGAGCAGTTCTTC
TRBV20-1	TRBJ2-3	.	few	CSARVGTDTQYF	TGCAGTGCTAGAGTGGGTACAGATACGCAGTATTTT
TRBV7-3	TRBJ1-1	.	.	CASSLDRGATEAFF	TGTGCCAGCAGCTTGGACCGAGGTGCCACTGAAGCTTTCTTT
TRBV7-3	TRBJ2-3	.	.	CASALTRDTDTQYF	TGTGCCAGCGCACTGACTAGGGACACAGATACGCAGTATTTT
TRBV30	TRBJ2-5	.	.	CAWSRGNSGQETQYF	TGTGCCTGGAGTCGTGGAAACTCGGGCCAAGAGACCCAGTACTTC
TRBV18	TRBJ1-5	.	.	CASSPPSSGSDNQPQHF	TGTGCCAGCTCACCACCGTCCAGTGGCAGTGACAATCAGCCCCAGCATTTT
TRBV20-1	TRBJ1-3	.	.	CSARVGSGNTIYF	TGCAGTGCTAGAGTGGGATCTGGAAACACCATATATTTT
TRBV7-6	TRBJ1-4	TRBD1	.	CASSLGPGQGVTNEKLFF	TGTGCCAGCAGTCTGGGCCCGGGACAGGGGGTAACTAATGAAAAACTGTTTTTT
TRBV29-1	TRBJ1-1	.	.	CSVPGGAHTEAFF	TGCAGCGTCCCCGGGGGGGCCCACACTGAAGCTTTCTTT
TRBV29-1	TRBJ1-1	.	.	CSVRQRGDTEAFF	TGCAGCGTTCGTCAAAGGGGAGACACTGAAGCTTTCTTT
TRBV20-1	TRBJ2-5	.	.	CSVSTGGETQYF	TGCAGTGTCAGCACCGGCGGAGAGACCCAGTACTTC